Below, 23 T cell receptor beta chains from the same sample are listed, as sequenced in a study of cytotoxic CD8 clonotypes in ibrutinib-treated CLL. Some clones are missing from TCRdb's copy, which holds only in-frame ones; the method was immunoSEQ multiplex PCR. This sample has roughly 220,000 clones, with just over 70% found just once. Sequencing was performed on PBMCs, taken after 12 months of ibrutinib treatment. The receptors were sampled from a human donor with chronic lymphocytic leukemia.

The chain joins TRBV30 to TRBJ1-4, with D hard to call. CDR3 length equals 20 residues. Germline CDR1 reads GTSNPN; CDR2 reads SVGIG (reference sequence). Trimming pared 0 bases from V and 0 bases from J, leaving 23 bases between. The CDR3 here is CAWSVRKRLGSLTTNEKLFF. CDR3 in DNA: TGTGCCTGGAGTGTAAGAAAAAGACTTGGCAGCCTAACAACTAATGAAAAACTGTTTTTT.

This clone was recorded once. The V call is TRBV6-5, the J call TRBJ1-1, with D possibly being TRBD1 (6 bases). V was pared by 2 bases and J by 5 bases, with 9 bases between. The CDR3 covers 13 residues. Germline CDR1 and CDR2: MNHEY and SVGAGI. The CDR3 here is CASSYHDRTEAFF. The CDR3 coding sequence is TGTGCCAGCAGTTACCACGACAGGACTGAAGCTTTCTTT.

This clone was seen once. The genes are TRBV6-6 and TRBJ2-7, with unresolved D. Trimming stripped 7 bases from V and 4 bases from J, with 5 bases between. This CDR3 spans 10 amino acids. Germline CDR1 and CDR2: MNHNY and SVGAGI (reference sequence). The CDR3 region has the DNA TGTGCCAGCATGGGGTACGAGCAGTACTTC. Translating gives CASMGYEQYF.

The V gene is TRBV6-4, the J gene TRBJ1-6, with D maybe TRBD1 (5 bases). The CDR3 has 14 amino acids. The germline gives CDR1 MRHNA, CDR2 SNTAGT. The V end was cut by 0 bases, the J end by 7 bases, with 7 bases between. Here the CDR3 DNA reads TGTGCCAGCAGTGACTCGGGGGGAAATTCACCCCTCCACTTT. Protein product: CASSDSGGNSPLHF.

The rearrangement joins TRBV7-2 to TRBJ1-2; D call uncertain. This CDR3 comprises 12 residues. V dropped 5 bases and J dropped 5 bases, with 9 bases sitting between them. The germline gives CDR1 SGHTA, CDR2 FQGNSA. The CDR3: CASSPGSYGYTF. The CDR3 region has the DNA TGTGCCAGCAGCCCAGGCAGTTATGGCTACACCTTC. The entire variable domain, with the rest obtained from reference TRBV7-2 and TRBJ1-2, is as follows: GAGVSQSPSNKVTEKGKDVELRCDPISGHTALYWYRQSLGQGLEFLIYFQGNSAPDKSGLPSDRFSAERTGGSVSTLTIQRTQQEDSAVYLCASSPGSYGYTFGSGTRLTVV.

This clone was seen only a few times. J is TRBJ1-6 and V is TRBV9; no clear D. Germline assignment: CDR1 SGDLS and CDR2 YYNGEE. The V and J ends lost 0 bases and 9 bases respectively, with 10 bases between them. The CDR3 spans 14 residues. The CDR3 spells CASSVVAVGSPLHF. CDR3 nucleotide sequence: TGTGCCAGCAGCGTAGTTGCGGTCGGTTCACCCCTCCACTTT. The variable domain in full, completed from reference TRBV9 and TRBJ1-6, reads DSGVTQTPKHLITATGQRVTLRCSPRSGDLSVYWYQQSLDQGLQFLIQYYNGEERAKGNILERFSAQQFPDLHSELNLSSLELGDSALYFCASSVVAVGSPLHFGNGTRLTVT.

The rearrangement uses TRBV18 and TRBJ1-2; D might be TRBD1 (6 bases). Looked up from germline, CDR1 is KGHSH and CDR2 is LQKENI. V shed 1 base and J shed 1 base, with 19 bases lying between them. CDR3 size: 18 residues. CDR3: CASSPRGVGGADNYGYTF. In nucleotides, the CDR3 is TGTGCCAGCTCACCACGTGGCGTCGGGGGCGCCGATAACTATGGCTACACCTTC.

This clone was detected once. J is TRBJ2-5 and V is TRBV7-9, with a weak D call TRBD2 (5 bases). V was pared by 5 bases and J by 5 bases, with 12 bases between. The CDR3 loop spans 13 amino acids. Germline-derived CDR1 and CDR2 are SEHNR and FQNEAQ (reference sequence). The CDR3 sequence is CASSLLGGETQYF. DNA for the CDR3: TGTGCCAGCAGCCTACTAGGTGGGGAGACCCAGTACTTC.

The chain joins TRBV2 to TRBJ2-7, with D tentatively TRBD1 (5 bases). The ends were cut back, 6 bases at V and 3 bases at J, with 18 bases in the middle. The CDR3 extends over 15 amino acids. The germline V gene encodes CDR1 SNHLY and CDR2 FYNNEI. The CDR3, as DNA: TGTGCCAGCAGCCGGCAGGGTGAGAACTACTACGAGCAGTACTTC. Translating it yields CASSRQGENYYEQYF.

This clone was counted ten times or more. J is TRBJ2-6 and V is TRBV30; D gene ambiguous. V gave up 0 bases and J gave up 0 bases, with 9 bases separating them. The CDR3 loop spans 16 amino acids. CDR1 is GTSNPN, CDR2 SVGIG, per germline (reference sequence). The CDR3 region is CAWSVLGRSGANVLTF. CDR3 nucleotide sequence: TGTGCCTGGAGTGTACTCGGACGCTCTGGGGCCAACGTCCTGACTTTC.

This chain links TRBV28 with TRBJ2-1; TRBD2 is a possible D gene (6 bases). The V gene lost 3 bases and the J gene lost 8 bases, with 20 bases spanning the gap. From germline, CDR1 is MDHEN and CDR2 SYDVKM. This CDR3 contains 16 residues. The CDR3 bases are TGTGCCAGCAGTTTTGAGGGGAGGTTCGGGTCCGATGAGCAGTTCTTC. Its translation is CASSFEGRFGSDEQFF. Full variable domain (outside the CDR3, taken from reference TRBV28 and TRBJ2-1): DVKVTQSSRYLVKRTGEKVFLECVQDMDHENMFWYRQDPGLGLRLIYFSYDVKMKEKGDIPEGYSVSREKKERFSLILESASTNQTSMYLCASSFEGRFGSDEQFFGPGTRLTVL.

This clone was detected only a few times. This sequence joins TRBV20-1 and TRBJ1-1; maybe TRBD1 (5 bases). The V end lost 6 bases, the J end lost 9 bases, and 11 bases lay between the germline ends. The CDR3 is 10 amino acids. From germline, CDR1 is DFQATT and CDR2 SNEGSKA (reference sequence). The CDR3 nucleotides read TGCAGTGCCCCGAGGGGTCAAGCTTTCTTT. Translation gives CSAPRGQAFF.

The V call is TRBV10-3, the J call TRBJ2-5, with 10 bases aligning to TRBD2. CDR3 size: 16 residues. With V trimmed by 4 bases and J by 5 bases, 10 bases remained unmatched. The germline V gene has CDR1 ENHRY and CDR2 SYGVKD. The CDR3 DNA is TGTGCCATCAGTGCGAATCTAGCGGGAGTTACGGAGACCCAGTACTTC. Encoded protein: CAISANLAGVTETQYF.

This chain uses TRBV19 with TRBJ1-1; D gene ambiguous. The germline CDR1 and CDR2 sequences are LNHDA and SQIVND (reference sequence). V was trimmed by 3 bases and J by 3 bases, leaving 11 bases between them. The CDR3 is 14 amino acids. This chain's CDR3 is CASSIPFGDTEAFF. The CDR3 region has the DNA TGTGCCAGTAGTATTCCTTTTGGGGACACTGAAGCTTTCTTT.

A word on this clone: This likely comes from a read error, as the CDR3 has no conserved phenylalanine or tryptophan at its end. The DNA is left out, because the CDR3 cannot be placed on it with certainty; the CDR3 is given as TCRdb lists it. The rearrangement uses TRBV5-1 and TRBJ1-3. Germline CDR1 reads SGHRS; CDR2 reads YFSETQ. Counting both end residues, the CDR3 totals 8 amino acids. The CDR3 reads CASSSGLL.

Here the CDR3 reads CASSTRQGIVTEAFF. The DNA of the CDR3 is TGTGCCAGCAGCACGAGACAGGGGATTGTCACTGAAGCTTTCTTT. The V and J genes are TRBV7-9 and TRBJ1-1, with TRBD1 matching 8 bases. Per the germline V gene, CDR1 is SEHNR and CDR2 is FQNEAQ (reference sequence). J gave up 4 bases and V 5 bases, and 9 bases lay outside the gene matches. CDR3 length: 15 residues.

This chain uses TRBV11-2 with TRBJ1-5; 12 nucleotides line up with TRBD1. The CDR3 totals 18 residues. V lost 5 bases to trimming and J lost 2 bases; unmatched junction nucleotides: 10. The germline CDR1 and CDR2 sequences are SGHAT and FQNNGV. CDR3 amino acids: CASSTGTGGVRGNQPQHF. CDR3 bases: TGTGCCAGCAGCACCGGGACAGGGGGCGTTAGGGGCAATCAGCCCCAGCATTTT.

The genes are TRBV15 and TRBJ1-4, with 9 bases identical to TRBD1. Unmatched junction bases numbered 5, after V lost 2 bases and J lost 7 bases. The CDR3 contains 15 residues. Per the germline V gene, CDR1 is LNHNV and CDR2 is YYDKDF (reference sequence). CDR3 nucleotides: TGTGCCACCAGCAGAACAACAGGGGGCGGTGAAAAACTGTTTTTT. Its protein product is CATSRTTGGGEKLFF.

The J gene is TRBJ2-7, the V gene TRBV5-1; 10 bases line up with TRBD2. Unmatched junction bases numbered 2, after V lost 2 bases and J lost 0 bases. Per germline, CDR1 SGHRS and CDR2 YFSETQ. The length of the CDR3 is 15 residues. The CDR3 protein is CASSFLAGDSYEQYF. DNA for the CDR3: TGCGCCAGCAGCTTTCTAGCGGGGGACTCCTACGAGCAGTACTTC.

The chain links TRBV7-3 to TRBJ1-1; D possibly corresponds to TRBD1 (6 bases). In germline, CDR1 is SGHTA, CDR2 FQGTGA. V dropped 2 bases and J dropped 4 bases, with 11 bases sitting between them. The CDR3 covers 14 residues. The CDR3 here is CASSLVQGVTEAFF. CDR3 nucleotide sequence: TGTGCCAGCAGCTTAGTACAGGGAGTCACTGAAGCTTTCTTT.

The chain's CDR3 is CAWSAQMNTGELFF. The CDR3 coding sequence is TGTGCCTGGAGTGCCCAGATGAACACCGGGGAGCTGTTTTTT. The chain carries TRBV30 and TRBJ2-2, with no clear D. This CDR3 is built from 14 residues. Germline loops: CDR1 GTSNPN, CDR2 SVGIG (reference sequence). With 1 base removed from V and 1 base from J, the gap between germline ends came to 7 bases. The complete variable domain, with remaining parts taken from reference TRBV30 and TRBJ2-2, reads SQTIHQWPATLVQPVGSPLSLECTVEGTSNPNLYWYRQAAGRGLQLLFYSVGIGQISSEVPQNLSASRPQDRQFILSSKKLLLSDSGFYLCAWSAQMNTGELFFGEGSRLTVL.

The CDR3 nucleotides read TGCAGCGTTTCCAGCGGGAGGGCCCCCTACGAGCAGTACTTC. The encoded protein is CSVSSGRAPYEQYF. The chain combines TRBV29-1 with TRBJ2-7; 10 nucleotides match TRBD2. Losses at the gene ends were 5 bases for V and 2 bases for J; bases not matched to a gene: 6. Germline V gene lookup returns CDR1 SQVTM and CDR2 ANQGSEA. The CDR3 has 14 amino acids.

This chain links TRBV6-1 with TRBJ2-3, with 14 bases identical to TRBD2. V was clipped by 4 bases and J by 14 bases; unmatched bases: 14. The CDR3 is 16 amino acids. Germline V CDR1 and CDR2: MNHNS, SASEGT. The CDR3 DNA is TGTGCCAGCAGTGTAGCGACTAGCGGGGGGGCCCGATTAGCGTATTTT. It encodes CASSVATSGGARLAYF.